This passage covers 18 T cell receptor beta chains from one sample sequenced in a study of blood T cell repertoires in COVID-19. Profiling relied on immunoSEQ multiplex PCR, and the TCRdb table lists in-frame clones only, not all of them. The sample holds 150,000 to 200,000 clones, over 75% seen once. The sample comprised PBMCs or T cells enriched from blood (not recorded which). These TCRs come from a middle-aged man who had recovered from COVID-19.

The CDR3 nucleotides are TGCGCCAGCAACGAACTGAGCTCCTACAATGAGCAGTTCTTC. The encoded protein is CASNELSSYNEQFF. The chain recombines TRBV5-1 with TRBJ2-1; D unresolved. Trimming shortened V by 6 bases and J by 0 bases, and 10 bases separated the two germline ends. The germline V gene encodes CDR1 SGHRS and CDR2 YFSETQ. The CDR3 sequence is 14 residues long.

The chain links TRBV5-1 to TRBJ1-4, with D maybe TRBD1 (6 bases). Germline V gene lookup returns CDR1 SGHRS and CDR2 YFSETQ. With 6 bases removed from V and 3 bases from J, the gap between germline ends came to 15 bases. The CDR3 runs 15 residues. Written as DNA, the CDR3 is TGCGCCAGCACCCCAGCCAGGGGTGCTAATGAAAAACTGTTTTTT. Translating gives CASTPARGANEKLFF.

The rearrangement links TRBV5-1 to TRBJ1-1, with 7 positions matching TRBD1. The CDR3 runs 14 residues. The ends lost 4 bases at V and 3 bases at J; junction bases unmatched: 6. Germline loops: CDR1 SGHRS, CDR2 YFSETQ. This CDR3 reads CASSRDREDTEAFF. CDR3 coding DNA: TGCGCCAGCAGCCGCGACAGGGAGGACACTGAAGCTTTCTTT.

V and J are TRBV5-1 and TRBJ2-7, with TRBD2 matching 9 bases. The germline CDR1 and CDR2 sequences are SGHRS and YFSETQ. V trimming: 1 base; J trimming: 11 bases; junction bases outside the gene matches: 7. The CDR3 consists of 13 residues. CDR3 sequence: CASSLRRGGPEYF. The CDR3 DNA reads as TGCGCCAGCAGCTTGCGGCGGGGGGGCCCTGAGTACTTC.

The genes are TRBV5-3 and TRBJ1-5, with D possibly being TRBD1 (5 bases). TRBV5-3 is given ORF status, its function remaining uncertain. V shed 3 bases and J shed 0 bases, with 19 bases lying between them. The CDR3 consists of 18 residues. The CDR3 coding sequence is TGTGCCAGAAGCTCGGAGCGGGGGGTGCACCATAGCAATCAGCCCCAGCATTTT. This gives the protein CARSSERGVHHSNQPQHF.

This chain uses TRBV19 with TRBJ1-3; a possible D gene is TRBD1 (6 bases). V lost 5 bases and J lost 6, with 11 bases in between. The CDR3 is 13 amino acids. From germline, CDR1 is LNHDA and CDR2 SQIVND (reference sequence). CDR3 loop: CASSVRGENTIYF. CDR3 nucleotides: TGTGCCAGTAGTGTCAGGGGTGAAAACACCATATATTTT.

The chain carries TRBV19 and TRBJ2-2, with D possibly TRBD1 on 5 matching bases. The CDR3 runs to 13 residues. CDR1 and CDR2 (germline): LNHDA, SQIVND (reference sequence). V lost 0 bases and J 9 bases, leaving 8 bases between the germline ends. CDR3 protein: CASSIDRGRELFF. The CDR3 DNA reads as TGTGCCAGTAGTATAGATAGGGGCCGGGAGCTGTTTTTT.

This chain uses TRBV27 with TRBJ2-5, with D possibly TRBD2 on 7 matching bases. The CDR3 extends over 15 amino acids. The V gene lost 5 bases and the J gene lost 4 bases, with 17 bases spanning the gap. The germline V gene encodes CDR1 MNHEY and CDR2 SMNVEV (reference sequence). In DNA form, the CDR3 reads TGTGCCAGCAGTAAAGGGGGGGCCGGGTTAGAGACCCAGTACTTC. Its translation is CASSKGGAGLETQYF.

The chain joins TRBV19 to TRBJ1-5; no definite D call. The CDR3 is made up of 17 amino acids. Germline-derived CDR1 and CDR2 are LNHDA and SQIVND (reference sequence). The V gene lost 1 base and the J gene lost 1 base, with 14 bases spanning the gap. In nucleotides, the CDR3 is TGTGCCAGTAGTATAGTTGGAGGGAGGGAGAGCAATCAGCCCCAGCATTTT. This translates into CASSIVGGRESNQPQHF.

This clone was picked up a small number of times. The gene calls are TRBV10-3 and TRBJ2-1; TRBD1 aligns across 7 bases. The CDR3 is 15 residues long. Losses at the gene ends were 2 bases for V and 6 bases for J; bases not matched to a gene: 7. CDR1 is ENHRY, CDR2 SYGVKD, per germline. The CDR3 loop reads CAISELKYRGNEQFF. The CDR3 DNA reads TGTGCCATCAGTGAGCTTAAATACAGGGGCAATGAGCAGTTCTTC.

This clone was recorded once. This chain joins TRBV5-1 and TRBJ2-2; D not certain. The CDR3 contains 13 residues. V lost 2 bases to trimming and J lost 5 bases, with 7 bases between them. Germline V lookup: CDR1 SGHRS, CDR2 YFSETQ. This CDR3 reads CASSFSLTGELFF. The CDR3 nucleotides are TGCGCCAGCAGCTTTTCCCTGACCGGGGAGCTGTTTTTT. The full variable domain, rest sourced from reference TRBV5-1 and TRBJ2-2, is KAGVTQTPRYLIKTRGQQVTLSCSPISGHRSVSWYQQTPGQGLQFLFEYFSETQRNKGNFPGRFSGRQFSNSRSEMNVSTLELGDSALYLCASSFSLTGELFFGEGSRLTVL.

The chain joins TRBV28 to TRBJ2-2; 8 bases fit TRBD1. The germline CDR1 and CDR2 sequences are MDHEN and SYDVKM. Losses at the gene ends were 2 bases for V and 4 bases for J; bases not matched to a gene: 21. The CDR3 spans 21 residues. The CDR3 DNA reads as TGTGCCAGCAGTTTAGTTTGGACCGGGACACTTCAGGGGGCGAGCACCGGGGAGCTGTTTTTT. It specifies CASSLVWTGTLQGASTGELFF.

V gene TRBV19 combines with J gene TRBJ2-5; 9 nucleotides line up with TRBD1. The V gene end was trimmed by 5 bases and the J gene end by 3 bases; junction bases not matched to a gene: 4. The CDR3 contains 14 residues. Looked up from germline, CDR1 is LNHDA and CDR2 is SQIVND (reference sequence). In DNA form, the CDR3 reads TGTGCCAGTAGTTCTCGGGACAGGGAAGAGACCCAGTACTTC. Translating gives CASSSRDREETQYF.

The rearrangement joins TRBV28 to TRBJ1-5; no firm D call. The germline V and J ends were trimmed by 2 bases and 0 bases, with 5 bases remaining between them. This CDR3 spans 14 amino acids. CDR1 is MDHEN and CDR2 is SYDVKM in the germline V gene. CDR3: CASSLHSSNQPQHF. The DNA of the CDR3 is TGTGCCAGCAGTTTACACAGTAGCAATCAGCCCCAGCATTTT.

The chain is built from TRBV24-1 and TRBJ2-1, with D possibly matching TRBD2 (5 bases). Germline values: CDR1 KGHDR, CDR2 SFDVKD. There are 13 residues in the CDR3. V lost 8 bases, J lost 4 bases, and 11 bases lay in between. CDR3 protein: CATKGTGYNEQFF. CDR3 bases: TGTGCCACCAAGGGTACGGGGTACAATGAGCAGTTCTTC.

This clone was seen just once. DNA of the CDR3: TGTGCCAGCATAGCTTACAATGAGCAGTTCTTC. Protein: CASIAYNEQFF. V and J are TRBV6-5 and TRBJ2-1, with D hard to call. The CDR3 consists of 11 residues. Germline loops: CDR1 MNHEY, CDR2 SVGAGI. Trimming removed 7 bases from V and 4 bases from J, with 5 bases in between.

V usage is TRBV9 and J usage is TRBJ2-5; 8 bases line up with TRBD1. Germline V gene lookup returns CDR1 SGDLS and CDR2 YYNGEE. The CDR3 consists of 13 residues. With V trimmed by 3 bases and J by 4 bases, 2 bases remained unmatched. The CDR3 sequence is CASSADRGETQYF. The CDR3 DNA reads as TGTGCCAGCAGCGCCGACAGGGGAGAGACCCAGTACTTC. Looking up the rest from reference TRBV9 and TRBJ2-5 gives the full variable domain: DSGVTQTPKHLITATGQRVTLRCSPRSGDLSVYWYQQSLDQGLQFLIQYYNGEERAKGNILERFSAQQFPDLHSELNLSSLELGDSALYFCASSADRGETQYFGPGTRLLVL.

The V call is TRBV5-4, the J call TRBJ2-7; 7 positions agree with TRBD1. From germline, CDR1 is SGHNT and CDR2 YYREEE (reference sequence). Trimming took 4 bases from V and 2 from J; bases not matched to a gene: 6. There are 14 residues in the CDR3. This chain's CDR3 is CASSRPGQPYEQYF. The CDR3 coding sequence is TGTGCCAGCAGCAGGCCGGGACAGCCCTACGAGCAGTACTTC.